The T cell receptor (beta chain) under discussion was sequenced for a study of response to subunit inactivated influenza vaccine listed by TCRdb under 2018. About the full investigation: To follow how T cells responded to a trivalent subunit inactivated influenza vaccine, the researchers relied on deep quantitative profiling of the T cell receptor repertoire.

This clonotype was counted many times. It lacks a known antigen. No base-level quality is on record; no much larger clone is a single base apart. Libraries were constructed by RT-PCR. The listed sequencing device is Illumina HiSeq 2500. The raw public data were reprocessed by TCRdb itself: fastp quality trimming at Q25, MiXCR clonotype calling, in-frame beta chains only. Here each entry gathers all rows of one CDR3 protein and keeps the most common genes and DNA. In this sample the table shows roughly 700,000 distinct CDR3 sequences, around 16% of which occur a single time. The ten largest clones add up to under 14% of the sample. V is reduced by 5 bases and J by 12 bases, leaving a spacing of 11 bases between them. The CDR3 runs 11 residues from the cysteine to the phenylalanine. CDR3 DNA is the only sequence kept; it has 33 bases, read in frame from the first base. Beyond this particular receptor, the publication reports: The authors proposed that each seasonal influenza vaccination may bring in only a limited number of new T cells.

The V and J genes are TRBV12-3 or TRBV12-4 and TRBJ2-1; the D region possibly corresponds to TRBD2 (5 bases align). The origin of this receptor is a man between 50 and 59 years old who received an inactivated influenza vaccine. Donor details come from another sample of the same person, matched by shared clones. Sequences were derived from PBMCs from blood, sampled 11 to 12 days after vaccination. The sequenced DNA: TGTGCCAGCAGTGTAGACTATGCGCAGTTCTTC. This sequence encodes CASSVDYAQFF.